This note documents a single TCR beta chain sequence. The antigen is unknown. PCR was performed using 60 Vbeta and 13 Jbeta primers. TCRdb's copy holds only in-frame clones and misses some; the assay was immunoSEQ multiplex PCR. The profile shows about 120,000 clones, 70% to 85% of them singletons. This sample is part of a study of cytomegalovirus exposure and HLA in healthy donors. Whole-study results and caveats: As was reported, the HLA-A and HLA-B alleles of most subjects were accurately predicted from TCR beta sequences.

Sequencing was done on a sample of PBMCs. The source of this sequence is a female donor in good health and CMV-seronegative.

The CDR3 here is CAIVGGLAEKPSYNEQFF. CDR3 nucleotide sequence: TGTGCCATCGTAGGGGGACTAGCGGAAAAGCCGTCCTACAATGAGCAGTTCTTC. This rearrangement joins TRBV10-3 to TRBJ2-1, with 11 bases identical to TRBD2. With 8 bases clipped from V and 1 base from J, the junction kept 13 bases outside the gene matches. CDR1 and CDR2 (germline): ENHRY, SYGVKD. The CDR3 runs to 18 residues.